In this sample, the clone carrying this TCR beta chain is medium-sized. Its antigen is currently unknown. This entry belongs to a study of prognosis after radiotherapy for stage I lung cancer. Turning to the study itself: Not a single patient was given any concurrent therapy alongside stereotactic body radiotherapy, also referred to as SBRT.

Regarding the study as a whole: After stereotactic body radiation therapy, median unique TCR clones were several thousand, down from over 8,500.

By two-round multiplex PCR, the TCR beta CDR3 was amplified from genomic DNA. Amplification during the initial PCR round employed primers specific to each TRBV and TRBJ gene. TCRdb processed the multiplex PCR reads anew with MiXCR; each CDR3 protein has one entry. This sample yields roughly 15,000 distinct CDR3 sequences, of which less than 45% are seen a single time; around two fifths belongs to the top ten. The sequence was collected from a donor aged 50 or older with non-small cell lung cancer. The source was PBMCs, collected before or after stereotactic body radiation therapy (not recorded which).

The CDR3 here is CASSLITGTRSGGYTF. DNA for the CDR3: TGTGCCAGCAGTTTGATAACCGGGACCCGGAGCGGTGGCTACACCTTC. This rearrangement joins TRBV28 to TRBJ1-2; perhaps TRBD1 as D (5 bases). The germline V gene has CDR1 MDHEN and CDR2 SYDVKM. V lost 3 bases and J lost 7, with 21 bases in between. The CDR3 spans 16 residues.